The T cell receptor (beta chain) described here comes from a study of blood T cell repertoires in COVID-19. Measured with immunoSEQ multiplex PCR; TCRdb has only the in-frame clones, and not every one. The sample consists of roughly 130,000 clones, roughly 80% of them appearing once. The ends were cut back, 0 bases at V and 2 bases at J, with 14 bases in the middle. Germline CDR1 is SGHTA and CDR2 is FQGTGA. The CDR3 is 17 residues long. This chain links TRBV7-3 with TRBJ1-3; D might be TRBD1 (6 bases). The source material was peripheral blood. The receptor was isolated from a woman aged 60-75 years with acute or convalescent COVID-19. CDR3 sequence reads: CASSLTPTGDAGNTIYF. CDR3 nucleotides: TGTGCCAGCAGCTTAACCCCGACAGGCGACGCTGGAAACACCATATATTTT.